This entry describes one T cell receptor beta chain. Clones were read by immunoSEQ multiplex PCR, and TCRdb kept only the in-frame ones, dropping some. The data contain 350,000 to 450,000 clones, roughly 89% of them singletons. CDR1 and CDR2 from the germline V gene are LNHNV and YYDKDF (reference sequence). The V gene end was trimmed by 5 bases and the J gene end by 8 bases; junction bases not matched to a gene: 10. The CDR3 is made up of 15 amino acids. Clinical history as reported by participants underpinned cohort assignment. The data derive from a study of blood T cell repertoires in COVID-19. Sequenced sample: PBMCs or T cells enriched from blood (not recorded which). The J gene is TRBJ1-4, the V gene TRBV15; 8 bases agree with TRBD1. This TCR was sampled from a woman aged 25-40 years who had recovered from COVID-19. The CDR3 protein is CATSRRGQGQEKLFF. The CDR3 DNA reads as TGTGCCACCAGCCGCCGCGGACAGGGCCAGGAAAAACTGTTTTTT.